The 12 T cell receptor beta chains given below trace back to one sample, sequenced in a study of T cell responses to AZD1222 COVID-19 vaccine. Clones were read by immunoSEQ multiplex PCR, and TCRdb kept only the in-frame ones, dropping some. This table holds more than 110,000 clones, almost 95% found once. The sequencing here drew on peripheral blood, taken 28 days after the second AZD1222 dose. Receptor source: an adult who received the AZD1222 COVID-19 vaccine.

This chain uses TRBV24-1 with TRBJ1-5, with a weak D call TRBD1 (6 bases). The V and J ends lost 6 bases and 1 base respectively, with 15 bases between them. Germline values: CDR1 KGHDR, CDR2 SFDVKD. The CDR3 is made up of 16 amino acids. Written as DNA, the CDR3 is TGTGCCACCAGTCCCTCCCAAACAGGGAGCAATCAGCCCCAGCATTTT. It encodes CATSPSQTGSNQPQHF.

V usage is TRBV5-1 and J usage is TRBJ2-7; D is possibly TRBD1 or TRBD2 (5 bases each). Trimming took off 3 bases at V and 6 bases at J, with 16 bases between the two ends. This CDR3 has 14 residues. The germline gives CDR1 SGHRS, CDR2 YFSETQ. The CDR3 protein is CASSSPGRASEQYF. The CDR3, as DNA: TGCGCCAGCAGCTCGCCGGGACGGGCCTCCGAGCAGTACTTC.

CDR3 in amino acids: CASSLQGSPLHF. The DNA for the CDR3 is TGTGCCAGCAGTCTTCAGGGTTCACCCCTCCACTTT. This chain connects TRBV28 to TRBJ1-6; weak D call: TRBD1 (5 bases). The CDR3 has 12 amino acids. V gave up 5 bases and J gave up 9 bases, with 8 bases separating them. Germline V gene data show CDR1 as MDHEN and CDR2 as SYDVKM.

The chain joins TRBV6-6 to TRBJ2-7, with a possible D match to TRBD2 (5 bases). Trimming pared 2 bases from V and 5 bases from J, leaving 10 bases between. Germline assignment: CDR1 MNHNY and CDR2 SVGAGI (reference sequence). The CDR3 runs 13 residues. In DNA, the CDR3 is TGTGCCAGCAGTTACCTTACGGGGAACGAGCAGTACTTC. It codes for CASSYLTGNEQYF.

This chain links TRBV19 with TRBJ2-2; 9 bases fit TRBD2. Trimming at V came to 3 bases and at J to 7 bases, leaving 9 bases not matched to a gene. The germline CDR1 and CDR2 sequences are LNHDA and SQIVND (reference sequence). The length of the CDR3 is 16 residues. The CDR3 here is CASSILSGSTSGELFF. In nucleotides, the CDR3 is TGTGCCAGTAGTATTCTTAGCGGGAGCACGAGCGGGGAGCTGTTTTTT. The full variable domain, rest sourced from reference TRBV19 and TRBJ2-2, is DGGITQSPKYLFRKEGQNVTLSCEQNLNHDAMYWYRQDPGQGLRLIYYSQIVNDFQKGDIAEGYSVSREKKESFPLTVTSAQKNPTAFYLCASSILSGSTSGELFFGEGSRLTVL.

The genes are TRBV7-3 and TRBJ2-7, with 13 bases lining up with TRBD2. J lost 4 bases, V lost 3 bases, and 3 bases had no gene match. Germline assignment: CDR1 SGHTA and CDR2 FQGTGA. The CDR3 is 15 amino acids. CDR3 protein: CASSFGLAGVYEQYF. The CDR3, as DNA: TGTGCCAGCAGCTTCGGACTAGCGGGAGTTTACGAGCAGTACTTC.

The V gene is TRBV7-2, the J gene TRBJ2-2; 7 bases align to TRBD2. V lost 2 bases, J lost 2 bases, and 2 bases stayed unmatched. There are 15 residues in the CDR3. Per the germline V gene, CDR1 is SGHTA and CDR2 is FQGNSA. CDR3 DNA sequence: TGTGCCAGCAGCTTACCTAGCGGAAACACCGGGGAGCTGTTTTTT. Its protein product is CASSLPSGNTGELFF. Full variable domain (rest looked up from reference TRBV7-2 and TRBJ2-2): GAGVSQSPSNKVTEKGKDVELRCDPISGHTALYWYRQSLGQGLEFLIYFQGNSAPDKSGLPSDRFSAERTGGSVSTLTIQRTQQEDSAVYLCASSLPSGNTGELFFGEGSRLTVL.

The chain uses TRBV3-1 (or the pseudogene TRBV3-2) and TRBJ1-2; 8 nucleotides match TRBD1. CDR1 and CDR2 (germline): LGHDT, YNNKEL (reference sequence). The trim removed 1 base at V and 10 bases at J, leaving 2 bases unmatched. The CDR3 length is 12 residues. CDR3 residues: CASSQATGDYTF. The CDR3 bases are TGTGCCAGCAGCCAAGCGACAGGGGACTACACCTTC.

The CDR3 region is CASSIQGGNTEAFF. CDR3 DNA sequence: TGTGCCAGTAGTATACAGGGCGGAAACACTGAAGCTTTCTTT. The V call is TRBV19, the J call TRBJ1-1; tentative D call: TRBD1 (5 bases). This CDR3 has 14 amino acids. The V gene lost 2 bases and the J gene lost 2 bases, with 9 bases spanning the gap. CDR1 is LNHDA, CDR2 SQIVND, per germline (reference sequence).

This chain joins TRBV27 and TRBJ1-2; 7 nucleotides agree with TRBD1. V gave up 6 bases and J gave up 1 base; unmatched junction bases: 5. Germline V gene data show CDR1 as MNHEY and CDR2 as SMNVEV (reference sequence). This CDR3 has 14 residues. CDR3 DNA sequence: TGTGCCAGCAGCTACAGGGGTAGTAACTATGGCTACACCTTC. Encoded protein: CASSYRGSNYGYTF.

The chain uses TRBV5-1 and TRBJ2-7; the match to TRBD1 covers 8 bases. Losses at the gene ends were 0 bases for V and 0 bases for J; bases not matched to a gene: 5. The CDR3 spans 16 residues. CDR1 SGHRS and CDR2 YFSETQ come from the germline V gene. The CDR3 region is CASSLAGQGSSYEQYF. DNA of the CDR3: TGCGCCAGCAGCTTGGCCGGACAGGGCAGCTCCTACGAGCAGTACTTC.

V is TRBV24-1 and J is TRBJ2-3; 8 bases are a match to TRBD2. V gave up 3 bases and J gave up 6 bases; unmatched junction bases: 7. The CDR3 has 15 amino acids. Germline CDR1 and CDR2: KGHDR and SFDVKD. The CDR3 nucleotides read TGTGCCACCAGTGATCCAAATAGCGGGAAGGATACGCAGTATTTT. It translates to CATSDPNSGKDTQYF.